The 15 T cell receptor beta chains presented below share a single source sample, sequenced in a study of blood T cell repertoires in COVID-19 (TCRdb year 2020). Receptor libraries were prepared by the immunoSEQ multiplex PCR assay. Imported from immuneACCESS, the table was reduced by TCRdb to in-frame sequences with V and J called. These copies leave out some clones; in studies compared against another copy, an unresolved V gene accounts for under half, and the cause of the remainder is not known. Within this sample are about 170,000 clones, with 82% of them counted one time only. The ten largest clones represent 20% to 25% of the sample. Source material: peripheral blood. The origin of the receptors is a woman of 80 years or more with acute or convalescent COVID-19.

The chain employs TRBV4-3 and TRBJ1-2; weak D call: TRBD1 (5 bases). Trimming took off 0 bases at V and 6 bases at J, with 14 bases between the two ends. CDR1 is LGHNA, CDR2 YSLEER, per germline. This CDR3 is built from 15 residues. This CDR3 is CASSQDTLRADGYTF. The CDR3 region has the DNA TGCGCCAGCAGCCAAGATACCCTCAGGGCGGATGGCTACACCTTC.

This CDR3 is CASSSGLAGVETQYF. In DNA form, the CDR3 reads TGTGCCAGCAGCTCCGGGTTAGCGGGAGTGGAGACCCAGTACTTC. The rearrangement links TRBV7-2 to TRBJ2-5, with TRBD2 identical over 9 bases. This CDR3 has 15 residues. The J segment lost 5 bases and the V segment lost 4 bases, leaving 8 bases of the junction unmatched. Germline V gene sequence: CDR1 SGHTA, CDR2 FQGNSA. Combining the CDR3 with reference TRBV7-2 and TRBJ2-5 gives the whole variable domain GAGVSQSPSNKVTEKGKDVELRCDPISGHTALYWYRQSLGQGLEFLIYFQGNSAPDKSGLPSDRFSAERTGGSVSTLTIQRTQQEDSAVYLCASSSGLAGVETQYFGPGTRLLVL.

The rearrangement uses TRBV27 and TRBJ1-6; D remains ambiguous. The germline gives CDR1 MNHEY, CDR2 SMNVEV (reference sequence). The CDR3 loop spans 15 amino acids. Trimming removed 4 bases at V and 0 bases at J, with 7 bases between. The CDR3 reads CASSYAYSYNSPLHF. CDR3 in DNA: TGTGCCAGCAGTTATGCCTACTCCTATAATTCACCCCTCCACTTT.

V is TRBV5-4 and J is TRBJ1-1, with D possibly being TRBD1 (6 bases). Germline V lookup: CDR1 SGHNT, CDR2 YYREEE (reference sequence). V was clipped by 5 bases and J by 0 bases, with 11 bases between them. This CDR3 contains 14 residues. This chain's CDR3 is CASRPGDMNTEAFF. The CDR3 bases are TGTGCCAGCAGACCCGGGGACATGAACACTGAAGCTTTCTTT.

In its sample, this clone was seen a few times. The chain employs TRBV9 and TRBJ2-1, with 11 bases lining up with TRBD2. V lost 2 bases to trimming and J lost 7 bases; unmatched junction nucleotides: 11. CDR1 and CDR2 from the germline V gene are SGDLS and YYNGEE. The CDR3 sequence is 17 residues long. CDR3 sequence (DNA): TGTGCCAGCAGCGTCCGGACTAGCGGGCGGGGGGGAAATGAGCAGTTCTTC. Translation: CASSVRTSGRGGNEQFF.

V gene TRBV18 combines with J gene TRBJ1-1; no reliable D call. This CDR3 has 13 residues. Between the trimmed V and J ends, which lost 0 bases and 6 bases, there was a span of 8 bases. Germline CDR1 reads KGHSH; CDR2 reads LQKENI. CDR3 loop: CASSPPRQPEAFF. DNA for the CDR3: TGTGCCAGCTCACCACCGAGGCAGCCTGAAGCTTTCTTT.

CDR3: CASSVGAASGGRYEQFF. The CDR3, as DNA: TGTGCCAGCAGCGTTGGGGCCGCTTCGGGCGGGAGGTATGAGCAGTTCTTC. This chain uses TRBV9 with TRBJ2-1; 8 nucleotides line up with TRBD2. From germline, CDR1 is SGDLS and CDR2 YYNGEE. The junction had 15 bases not matched to a gene; V was cut back by 2 bases and J by 8 bases. This CDR3 has 17 residues. Variable domain in full (rest from reference TRBV9 and TRBJ2-1): DSGVTQTPKHLITATGQRVTLRCSPRSGDLSVYWYQQSLDQGLQFLIQYYNGEERAKGNILERFSAQQFPDLHSELNLSSLELGDSALYFCASSVGAASGGRYEQFFGPGTRLTVL.

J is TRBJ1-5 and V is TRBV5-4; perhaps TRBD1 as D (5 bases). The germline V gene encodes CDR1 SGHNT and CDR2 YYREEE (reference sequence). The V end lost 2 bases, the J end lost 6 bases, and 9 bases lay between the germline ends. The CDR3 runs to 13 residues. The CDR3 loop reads CASSFQGSQPQHF. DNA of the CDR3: TGTGCCAGCAGCTTTCAGGGTAGTCAGCCCCAGCATTTT.

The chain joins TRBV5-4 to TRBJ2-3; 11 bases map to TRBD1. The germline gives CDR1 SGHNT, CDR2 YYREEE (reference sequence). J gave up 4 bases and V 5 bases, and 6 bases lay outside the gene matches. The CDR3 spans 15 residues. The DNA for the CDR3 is TGTGCCAGCAGAAGGACAGGGGGCAGGGCAGATACGCAGTATTTT. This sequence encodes CASRRTGGRADTQYF.

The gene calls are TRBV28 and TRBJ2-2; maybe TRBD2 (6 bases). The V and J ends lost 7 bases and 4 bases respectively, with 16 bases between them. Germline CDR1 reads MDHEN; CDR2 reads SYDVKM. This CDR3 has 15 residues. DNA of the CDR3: TGTGCCAGCACCGCTTCGGGAGTGGTCACCGGGGAGCTGTTTTTT. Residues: CASTASGVVTGELFF.

DNA for the CDR3: TGTGCCAGCAGTGGGGGGGGCCGGGGACAGCCCCAGCATTTT. This sequence encodes CASSGGGRGQPQHF. The chain combines TRBV25-1 with TRBJ1-5; D is possibly TRBD1 (6 bases). The V end lost 4 bases, the J end lost 7 bases, and 14 bases lay between the germline ends. The CDR3 length is 14 residues. Germline loops: CDR1 MGHDK, CDR2 SYGVNS.

The CDR3 nucleotides are TGTGCCAGTAGTAGACAGGGGGTATCCTACAATGAGCAGTTCTTC. Amino acids: CASSRQGVSYNEQFF. The chain couples TRBV19 to TRBJ2-1; 9 bases agree with TRBD1. V shed 4 bases and J 1 base; nucleotides not matched to a gene: 2. Per germline, CDR1 LNHDA and CDR2 SQIVND (reference sequence). The CDR3 extends over 15 amino acids. Based on the CDR3 plus reference TRBV19 and TRBJ2-1, the full variable domain is DGGITQSPKYLFRKEGQNVTLSCEQNLNHDAMYWYRQDPGQGLRLIYYSQIVNDFQKGDIAEGYSVSREKKESFPLTVTSAQKNPTAFYLCASSRQGVSYNEQFFGPGTRLTVL.

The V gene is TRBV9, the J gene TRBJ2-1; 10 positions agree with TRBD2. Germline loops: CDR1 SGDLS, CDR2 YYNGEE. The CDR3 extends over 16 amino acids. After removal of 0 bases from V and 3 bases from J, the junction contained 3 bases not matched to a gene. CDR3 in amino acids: CASSVASGRHYNEQFF. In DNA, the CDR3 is TGTGCCAGCAGCGTAGCTAGCGGGAGACACTACAATGAGCAGTTCTTC.

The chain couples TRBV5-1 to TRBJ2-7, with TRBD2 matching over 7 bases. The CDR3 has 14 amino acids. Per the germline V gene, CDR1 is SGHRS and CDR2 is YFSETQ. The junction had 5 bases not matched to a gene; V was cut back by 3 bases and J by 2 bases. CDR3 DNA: TGCGCCAGCAGCTCTGGGGGGGTGCCCTACGAGCAGTACTTC. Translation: CASSSGGVPYEQYF.

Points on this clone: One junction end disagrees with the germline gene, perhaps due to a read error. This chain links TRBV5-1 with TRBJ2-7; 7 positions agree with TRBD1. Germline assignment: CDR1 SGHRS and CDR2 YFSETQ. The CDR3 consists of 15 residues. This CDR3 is CASSLEGRGSFEQYF. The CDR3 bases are TGCGCCAGCAGCTTGGAAGGCAGGGGGTCCTTCGAGCAGTACTTC.